The next 21 T cell receptor beta chains were all read from a single sample in a study of technical replicates of blood from a few donors. The assay was immunoSEQ multiplex PCR, and TCRdb's table has in-frame clones only and misses some. The data show over 50,000 clones, more than 95% seen once. Sequencing used T cells isolated from PBMCs. All receptors come from a human donor in good health.

The chain carries TRBV28 and TRBJ2-2; TRBD1 aligns across 12 bases. The CDR3 runs to 20 residues. The junction had 17 bases not matched to a gene; V was cut back by 8 bases and J by 1 base. From germline, CDR1 is MDHEN and CDR2 SYDVKM. CDR3 loop: CASSIPPGQGAKGNTGELFF. The CDR3 coding sequence is TGTGCCAGCTCCATACCACCGGGACAGGGGGCGAAGGGGAACACCGGGGAGCTGTTTTTT.

The chain uses TRBV5-4 and TRBJ2-2, with D possibly matching TRBD1 (7 bases). The V end was cut by 4 bases, the J end by 6 bases, with 10 bases between. Per the germline V gene, CDR1 is SGHNT and CDR2 is YYREEE (reference sequence). The CDR3 totals 13 residues. CDR3 in DNA: TGTGCCAGCAGCCAGGGGGGCGCCGGGGAGCTGTTTTTT. The encoded protein is CASSQGGAGELFF.

V is TRBV5-8 and J is TRBJ2-2; 9 nucleotides match TRBD2. The germline CDR1 and CDR2 sequences are SGHTS and YDEGEE. After removal of 2 bases from V and 6 bases from J, the junction contained 5 bases not matched to a gene. The CDR3 is 15 residues long. The CDR3 here is CASSLRLAGPGELFF. The CDR3 DNA sequence: TGTGCCAGCAGCTTAAGGCTAGCGGGACCCGGGGAGCTGTTTTTT.

The chain joins TRBV6-5 to TRBJ2-5, with TRBD2 matching 7 bases. V gave up 8 bases and J gave up 4 bases; unmatched junction bases: 4. The CDR3 is 12 amino acids. CDR1 is MNHEY, CDR2 SVGAGI, per germline. The CDR3 region is CASSGGVETQYF. CDR3 nucleotide sequence: TGTGCCAGCTCGGGGGGAGTAGAGACCCAGTACTTC.

The rearrangement links TRBV29-1 to TRBJ2-3; D may be TRBD1 (5 bases). CDR1 and CDR2 from the germline V gene are SQVTM and ANQGSEA. V was clipped by 1 base and J by 1 base, with 18 bases between them. CDR3 length: 17 amino acids. DNA of the CDR3: TGCAGCGTTGAAGCAGGGCACGGGTTGCCGGGCACAGATACGCAGTATTTT. Protein: CSVEAGHGLPGTDTQYF.

The V call is TRBV7-9, the J call TRBJ1-2; TRBD1 agrees at 10 bases. CDR1 is SEHNR and CDR2 is FQNEAQ in the germline V gene (reference sequence). The V segment lost 6 bases and the J segment 4 bases; nucleotides outside the gene matches: 11. The CDR3 sequence is 16 residues long. DNA for the CDR3: TGTGCCAGCAGTTCCGGGACAGGGGTTCCGGGCTATGGCTACACCTTC. Its translation is CASSSGTGVPGYGYTF.

The rearrangement joins TRBV6-5 to TRBJ1-2; tentatively, D is TRBD1 (6 bases). V was pared by 6 bases and J by 8 bases, with 16 bases between. Germline assignment: CDR1 MNHEY and CDR2 SVGAGI. This CDR3 region has 13 residues. This CDR3 reads CASSHREGEGYTF. The CDR3 bases are TGTGCCAGCAGCCACAGGGAAGGGGAAGGCTACACCTTC.

The CDR3: CASSLAQVPYEQYF. Here the CDR3 DNA reads TGCGCCAGCAGCCTGGCACAGGTCCCCTACGAGCAGTACTTC. The V call is TRBV5-1, the J call TRBJ2-7, with D perhaps matching TRBD1 (5 bases). The CDR3 length is 14 residues. The V end lost 4 bases, the J end lost 2 bases, and 13 bases lay between the germline ends. CDR1 and CDR2 from the germline V gene are SGHRS and YFSETQ. Supplemented by reference TRBV5-1 and TRBJ2-7, the full variable domain reads KAGVTQTPRYLIKTRGQQVTLSCSPISGHRSVSWYQQTPGQGLQFLFEYFSETQRNKGNFPGRFSGRQFSNSRSEMNVSTLELGDSALYLCASSLAQVPYEQYFGPGTRLTVT.

The V call is TRBV6-5, the J call TRBJ2-7, with D possibly being TRBD2 (5 bases). The germline V gene encodes CDR1 MNHEY and CDR2 SVGAGI. V lost 11 bases and J 3 bases, leaving 17 bases between the germline ends. CDR3 length: 13 residues. The CDR3 protein is CASTQYGGYEQYF. In DNA, the CDR3 is TGTGCCTCTACACAGTACGGAGGCTACGAGCAGTACTTC.

This clone was counted a single time. V usage is TRBV9 and J usage is TRBJ1-2; the match to TRBD1 covers 8 bases. The J segment lost 2 bases and the V segment lost 3 bases, leaving 3 bases of the junction unmatched. Germline CDR1 is SGDLS and CDR2 is YYNGEE. This CDR3 is built from 14 residues. The chain's CDR3 is CASSGQGRNYGYTF. DNA of the CDR3: TGTGCCAGCAGCGGACAGGGGAGGAACTATGGCTACACCTTC.

The chain links TRBV5-1 to TRBJ2-4, with a tentative D call TRBD1 (5 bases). The CDR3 is 15 amino acids. V lost 0 bases, J lost 5 bases, and 12 bases lay in between. CDR1 is SGHRS and CDR2 is YFSETQ in the germline V gene. The CDR3 loop is CASSLGDSSENIQYF. The DNA for the CDR3 is TGCGCCAGCAGCTTGGGCGACAGCTCCGAAAACATTCAGTACTTC. The full variable domain, with the rest looked up from reference TRBV5-1 and TRBJ2-4, is KAGVTQTPRYLIKTRGQQVTLSCSPISGHRSVSWYQQTPGQGLQFLFEYFSETQRNKGNFPGRFSGRQFSNSRSEMNVSTLELGDSALYLCASSLGDSSENIQYFGAGTRLSVL.

V is TRBV5-1 and J is TRBJ2-7; 11 bases align to TRBD1. The CDR3 totals 14 residues. CDR1 and CDR2 (germline): SGHRS, YFSETQ. With V trimmed by 3 bases and J by 2 bases, 1 base remained unmatched. CDR3 protein: CASSWTGGPYEQYF. In nucleotides, the CDR3 is TGCGCCAGCAGCTGGACAGGGGGCCCCTACGAGCAGTACTTC.

The rearrangement uses TRBV7-6 and TRBJ2-7; possible D gene TRBD2, 6 bases. The CDR3 is 16 residues long. V shed 1 base and J shed 2 bases, with 15 bases lying between them. The germline V gene has CDR1 SGHVS and CDR2 FNYEAQ. The CDR3 spells CASSLESRRGTYEQYF. The CDR3 DNA follows: TGTGCCAGCAGCTTAGAATCAAGGCGGGGCACCTACGAGCAGTACTTC. Based on the CDR3 plus reference TRBV7-6 and TRBJ2-7, the full variable domain is GAGVSQSPRYKVTKRGQDVALRCDPISGHVSLYWYRQALGQGPEFLTYFNYEAQQDKSGLPNDRFSAERPEGSISTLTIQRTEQRDSAMYRCASSLESRRGTYEQYFGPGTRLTVT.

The V call is TRBV7-3, the J call TRBJ2-5; 8 bases line up with TRBD2. J lost 3 bases, V lost 6 bases, and 3 bases had no gene match. The germline V gene has CDR1 SGHTA and CDR2 FQGTGA. This CDR3 comprises 13 residues. CDR3 protein: CASSSGGEETQYF. The CDR3 DNA follows: TGTGCCAGCAGTTCGGGGGGGGAAGAGACCCAGTACTTC. Variable domain in full (rest from reference TRBV7-3 and TRBJ2-5): GAGVSQTPSNKVTEKGKYVELRCDPISGHTALYWYRQSLGQGPEFLIYFQGTGAADDSGLPNDRFFAVRPEGSVSTLKIQRTERGDSAVYLCASSSGGEETQYFGPGTRLLVL.

The chain combines TRBV6-5 with TRBJ2-7, with D possibly being TRBD1 (5 bases). This CDR3 is built from 14 residues. V was trimmed by 3 bases and J by 2 bases, leaving 11 bases between them. Germline V lookup: CDR1 MNHEY, CDR2 SVGAGI. CDR3 sequence: CASSYRQGPYEQYF. The CDR3 coding sequence is TGTGCCAGCAGTTATCGGCAGGGCCCCTACGAGCAGTACTTC.

This clone was recorded once. V is TRBV6-6 and J is TRBJ2-3, with 8 bases aligning to TRBD1. This CDR3 has 15 residues. Germline-derived CDR1 and CDR2 are MNHNY and SVGAGI (reference sequence). J lost 2 bases, V lost 6 bases, and 7 bases had no gene match. CDR3 DNA: TGTGCCAGCAGCGACAACAGGGGGATCACAGATACGCAGTATTTT. Its translation is CASSDNRGITDTQYF.

This chain connects TRBV6-6 to TRBJ1-2, with D possibly matching TRBD1 (6 bases). CDR1 MNHNY and CDR2 SVGAGI come from the germline V gene (reference sequence). The CDR3 spans 13 residues. Trimming removed 2 bases from V and 4 bases from J, with 8 bases in between. CDR3 DNA sequence: TGTGCCAGCAGTTACCAGGGGCCCTATGGCTACACCTTC. Its protein product is CASSYQGPYGYTF.

V usage is TRBV30 and J usage is TRBJ1-4; D gene ambiguous. The CDR3 sequence is 14 residues long. Germline values: CDR1 GTSNPN, CDR2 SVGIG (reference sequence). V was shortened by 3 bases and J by 1 base, with 9 bases between the two germline ends. CDR3 protein: CAWSPGGTNEKLFF. The CDR3 coding sequence is TGTGCCTGGAGCCCCGGAGGAACTAATGAAAAACTGTTTTTT.

The chain employs TRBV10-3 and TRBJ1-5; 10 bases fit TRBD1. Germline values: CDR1 ENHRY, CDR2 SYGVKD. This CDR3 spans 15 amino acids. The V and J ends lost 6 bases and 6 bases, in that order; junction bases with no gene match: 8. The CDR3 region has the DNA TGTGCCATCAGGGCGACAGGGGGCGCGGGTCAGCCCCAGCATTTT. Residues: CAIRATGGAGQPQHF.

This chain uses TRBV5-4 with TRBJ2-1, with 9 bases identical to TRBD2. With V trimmed by 0 bases and J by 3 bases, 1 base remained unmatched. The germline V gene encodes CDR1 SGHNT and CDR2 YYREEE (reference sequence). This CDR3 has 15 amino acids. CDR3: CASSLGSGSYNEQFF. CDR3 nucleotides: TGTGCCAGCAGCTTGGGTAGCGGGAGCTACAATGAGCAGTTCTTC.

This sequence joins TRBV2 and TRBJ1-5; D is unresolved. CDR3 size: 13 residues. Germline CDR1 reads SNHLY; CDR2 reads FYNNEI. Trimming stripped 8 bases from V and 1 base from J, with 9 bases between. CDR3 coding DNA: TGTGCCAGCGCCCTGCGAAGCAATCAGCCCCAGCATTTT. Its protein is CASALRSNQPQHF.